These 15 T cell receptor beta chains originate from one sample sequenced in a study of T cell changes during pregnancy in multiple sclerosis. Data came from immunoSEQ multiplex PCR; TCRdb stores just in-frame clones and leaves some out. The data hold approximately 29,000 clones, with about 90% observed a single time. Sample: CD8+ T cells from peripheral blood mononuclear cells, taken before pregnancy. Every receptor here comes from a female donor with multiple sclerosis, enrolled in a pregnancy study.

This chain uses TRBV5-4 with TRBJ2-7; the match to TRBD1 covers 8 bases. Unmatched junction bases numbered 9, after V lost 4 bases and J lost 3 bases. The length of the CDR3 is 15 residues. Germline lookup yields CDR1 SGHNT and CDR2 YYREEE (reference sequence). The CDR3 loop is CASSPGQGPGYEQYF. The DNA of the CDR3 is TGTGCCAGCAGCCCCGGACAGGGTCCGGGCTACGAGCAGTACTTC.

This clone appeared a single time. CDR3 protein: CASSIWGGSGEQFF. CDR3 DNA: TGTGCCAGTAGTATATGGGGCGGGAGCGGTGAGCAGTTCTTC. This chain joins TRBV19 and TRBJ2-1, with 7 bases that match TRBD2. The CDR3 has 14 amino acids. V lost 2 bases, J lost 9 bases, and 7 bases stayed unmatched. Germline V gene data show CDR1 as LNHDA and CDR2 as SQIVND (reference sequence). The whole variable domain, remainder taken from reference TRBV19 and TRBJ2-1, is DGGITQSPKYLFRKEGQNVTLSCEQNLNHDAMYWYRQDPGQGLRLIYYSQIVNDFQKGDIAEGYSVSREKKESFPLTVTSAQKNPTAFYLCASSIWGGSGEQFFGPGTRLTVL.

The chain couples TRBV4-1 to TRBJ2-1; D gene unclear. CDR3 length equals 14 residues. CDR1 MGHRA and CDR2 YSYEKL come from the germline V gene. Trimming took 0 bases from V and 5 from J, leaving 8 bases between them. Here the CDR3 reads CASSQDVVDNEQFF. In DNA, the CDR3 is TGCGCCAGCAGCCAAGACGTAGTGGACAATGAGCAGTTCTTC.

The chain joins TRBV5-6 to TRBJ2-7, with 8 nucleotides matching TRBD1. V was pared by 7 bases and J by 4 bases, with 10 bases of the junction left unmatched. Germline loops: CDR1 SGHDT, CDR2 YYEEEE. This CDR3 is 14 amino acids long. The CDR3 DNA reads TGTGCCAGCGGTGCGAGGGACAGGATTTACGAGCAGTACTTC. Amino acids: CASGARDRIYEQYF. The full variable domain, with the rest looked up from reference TRBV5-6 and TRBJ2-7, is DAGVTQSPTHLIKTRGQQVTLRCSPKSGHDTVSWYQQALGQGPQFIFQYYEEEERQRGNFPDRFSGHQFPNYSSELNVNALLLGDSALYLCASGARDRIYEQYFGPGTRLTVT.

This clone was recorded a few times. V is TRBV4-3 and J is TRBJ2-6; 7 bases are shared with TRBD2. Germline V gene data show CDR1 as LGHNA and CDR2 as YSLEER. The CDR3 has 16 residues. The trim removed 1 base at V and 2 bases at J, leaving 2 bases unmatched. The CDR3 region has the DNA TGCGCCAGCAGCCAAGGGGAGGGAACTGGGGCCAACGTCCTGACTTTC. Its translation is CASSQGEGTGANVLTF.

The rearrangement uses TRBV5-1 and TRBJ2-7; D is uncertain. Germline V gene data show CDR1 as SGHRS and CDR2 as YFSETQ. The CDR3 is 12 residues long. V lost 2 bases to trimming and J lost 2 bases, with 5 bases between them. This CDR3 reads CASSFDTYEQYF. The CDR3 nucleotides are TGCGCCAGCAGCTTTGACACCTACGAGCAGTACTTC.

The genes are TRBV19 and TRBJ2-1; TRBD2 matches at 9 bases. J was trimmed by 5 bases and V by 3 bases; bases with no gene match: 8. The CDR3 has 16 residues. The germline V gene encodes CDR1 LNHDA and CDR2 SQIVND (reference sequence). The DNA of the CDR3 is TGTGCCAGTAGTATTTTGGCGGGAGGGCCTCACAATGAGCAGTTCTTC. Its translation: CASSILAGGPHNEQFF.

The chain carries TRBV28 and TRBJ2-1, with 10 nucleotides matching TRBD2. Trimming at V came to 6 bases and at J to 8 bases, leaving 4 bases not matched to a gene. Germline CDR1 and CDR2: MDHEN and SYDVKM. This CDR3 is 13 amino acids long. As DNA, the CDR3 is TGTGCCAGCAGGGCTAGCGGGAGCGATGAGCAGTTCTTC. Encoded protein: CASRASGSDEQFF.

This chain uses TRBV2 with TRBJ2-1, with 15 bases identical to TRBD2. The CDR3 has 15 residues. Germline assignment: CDR1 SNHLY and CDR2 FYNNEI. J lost 4 bases, V lost 8 bases, and 3 bases had no gene match. The CDR3 loop is CASAGTSGRYNEQFF. The CDR3 nucleotides read TGTGCCAGCGCCGGGACTAGCGGGAGGTACAATGAGCAGTTCTTC.

This chain connects TRBV7-9 to TRBJ2-7, with 7 bases that match TRBD2. CDR1 and CDR2 from the germline V gene are SEHNR and FQNEAQ (reference sequence). With V trimmed by 5 bases and J by 6 bases, 13 bases remained unmatched. The CDR3 totals 15 residues. The CDR3 nucleotides are TGTGCCAGCAGCCCAGGGTGGCGGGAGTTCCCCGAGCAGTACTTC. It yields the protein CASSPGWREFPEQYF. Variable domain in full (rest from reference TRBV7-9 and TRBJ2-7): DTGVSQNPRHKITKRGQNVTFRCDPISEHNRLYWYRQTLGQGPEFLTYFQNEAQLEKSRLLSDRFSAERPKGSFSTLEIQRTEQGDSAMYLCASSPGWREFPEQYFGPGTRLTVT.

J is TRBJ2-1 and V is TRBV4-3; D may be TRBD1 (5 bases). The CDR3 loop spans 14 amino acids. Trimming took 4 bases from V and 6 from J, leaving 13 bases between them. From germline, CDR1 is LGHNA and CDR2 YSLEER. The CDR3 region has the DNA TGCGCCAGCAGCCTCGGGTGGGGCTCCAATGAGCAGTTCTTC. Residues: CASSLGWGSNEQFF.

This clone was picked up one time. The chain recombines TRBV6-4 with TRBJ2-1; TRBD2 aligns across 10 bases. The CDR3 has 16 amino acids. Trimming removed 0 bases from V and 9 bases from J; junction bases left unmatched: 8. Germline V gives CDR1 MRHNA, CDR2 SNTAGT. The CDR3 region has the DNA TGTGCCAGCAGTGACTCGAGCGGGAGGGCCTCGGGTGAGCAGTTCTTC. Its translation: CASSDSSGRASGEQFF.

The gene calls are TRBV13 and TRBJ2-5; 9 positions agree with TRBD1. Germline assignment: CDR1 PRHDT and CDR2 FYEKMQ (reference sequence). This CDR3 contains 17 residues. V lost 0 bases, J lost 2 bases, and 7 bases stayed unmatched. CDR3 sequence (DNA): TGTGCCAGCAGCTTAGGCGCGAACAGGGGGCTGCAAGAGACCCAGTACTTC. Protein: CASSLGANRGLQETQYF.

The chain carries TRBV2 and TRBJ1-5; TRBD1 aligns across 7 bases. Losses at the gene ends were 6 bases for V and 5 bases for J; bases not matched to a gene: 13. The CDR3 covers 16 residues. CDR1 is SNHLY and CDR2 is FYNNEI in the germline V gene. The CDR3 loop reads CASSPEGRQGYQPQHF. CDR3 coding DNA: TGTGCCAGCAGCCCCGAAGGGCGACAGGGCTATCAGCCCCAGCATTTT.

The chain links TRBV4-3 to TRBJ2-7; D is possibly TRBD2 (6 bases). The CDR3 consists of 15 residues. With 1 base removed from V and 5 bases from J, the gap between germline ends came to 15 bases. Germline V gene data show CDR1 as LGHNA and CDR2 as YSLEER. Written as DNA, the CDR3 is TGCGCCAGCAGCCAAGGGGTTCGGAGGGTCGACGAGCAGTACTTC. Protein product: CASSQGVRRVDEQYF.